This T cell receptor (beta chain) was identified during a study of CD8 T cells in ankylosing spondylitis (dated by TCRdb to the late 2010s). In the study overall: To find TCR variants linked to disease, the study profiled T cell receptor beta repertoires in ankylosing spondylitis patients and healthy donors. Samples of peripheral blood were taken, and for ankylosing spondylitis patients, synovial fluid was collected as well. The whole study cohort included 95 to 130 healthy donors and 20 to 30 ankylosing spondylitis patients.

This clonotype was seen only a few times. The antigen this receptor binds is unknown. No base quality information exists; no much larger clone differs at one position. Broad study findings and their caveats: Significant enrichment of the disease-linked clones was reported in matched synovial fluid samples from ankylosing spondylitis patients. Some of the motif variants had been reported before in the synovial fluid and blood of reactive arthritis patients, a finding that suggests common disease-initiation mechanisms. Blood from ankylosing spondylitis patients appeared to be characterized by a TCR beta motif made up of several highly homologous amino acid variants. In peripheral blood, the disease-linked clones were found at relatively low frequencies and had a CD8+ phenotype.

The V and J ends are trimmed by 5 bases and 3 bases, leaving 14 bases between them. From the cysteine through the phenylalanine, the CDR3 covers 14 amino acids. The entry retains the CDR3 DNA only, 42 bases that are in frame from base 1. Based on the germline V gene, the CDR1 and CDR2 sequences are SGHTA and FQGNSA. The instrument given in TCRdb is Illumina HiSeq 2500. Quantitative 5'-RACE with molecular barcodes was the method used to prepare the TCR beta libraries. As for how the authors treated the data: To identify disease-linked TCR variants, a new computational method was used, one built on a probabilistic model of VDJ rearrangement. TCRdb itself trimmed the public reads at Q25 with fastp, ran MiXCR and retained productive beta chains. CDR3 protein sequences are deduplicated, and each keeps its most common genes and DNA. Here the V and J calls rest on TCRdb's processing, not on the authors' analysis. The sample table holds 380,000 or so distinct CDR3 sequences, of which roughly 20% were seen once. Clones ranked in the top ten supply 10% to 15% of the sample.

Material: blood, either unsorted or a sorted T cell fraction (not recorded which). This receptor chain uses TRBV7-2 and TRBJ2-7, with a tentative D gene TRBD1 over 5 matching bases. The receptor's source is a male donor with ankylosing spondylitis or in good health (not recorded which). The CDR3 reads CASSPGHLLYEQYF. The bases read TGTGCCAGCAGCCCTGGACACCTACTCTACGAGCAGTACTTC.